A single sample gave rise to the 23 T cell receptor beta chains below, sequenced in a study of T cell responses to AZD1222 COVID-19 vaccine. This table comes from immunoSEQ multiplex PCR, and its TCRdb copy is limited to in-frame clones, with some not included. This sample has about 81,000 clones; approximately 89% occur once, and the top ten carry more than 7.5%. This sample comprised peripheral blood, obtained 28 days after the second AZD1222 dose. All receptors come from an adult who received the AZD1222 COVID-19 vaccine.

The rearrangement links TRBV6-5 to TRBJ2-2; D remains ambiguous. The CDR3 consists of 14 residues. CDR1 is MNHEY, CDR2 SVGAGI, per germline. V was cut by 2 bases and J by 2 bases, with 6 bases left in between. The CDR3 DNA sequence: TGTGCCAGCAGTTACCTGGAAAACACCGGGGAGCTGTTTTTT. Its translation: CASSYLENTGELFF.

In its sample, this clone was seen once. CDR3 in amino acids: CARSLSGSSYNEQFF. The CDR3 coding sequence is TGTGCCAGAAGCTTGAGCGGGAGCTCCTACAATGAGCAGTTCTTC. This chain connects TRBV5-3 to TRBJ2-1, with TRBD2 matching 8 bases. TRBV5-3 is marked as an open reading frame, function uncertain. This CDR3 comprises 15 residues. The trim removed 1 base at V and 0 bases at J, leaving 0 bases unmatched.

V gene TRBV6-2 or TRBV6-3 combines with J gene TRBJ2-1, with 9 positions matching TRBD2. This CDR3 is 16 amino acids long. Losses at the gene ends were 0 bases for V and 6 bases for J; bases not matched to a gene: 6. Germline lookup yields CDR1 MNHEY and CDR2 SVGEGT. DNA of the CDR3: TGTGCCAGCAGTTACTCGTTGGGACTAGCCATCAATGAGCAGTTCTTC. It translates to CASSYSLGLAINEQFF.

The chain carries TRBV10-3 and TRBJ2-7, with D perhaps matching TRBD2 (5 bases). The CDR3 runs to 14 residues. V was pared by 9 bases and J by 0 bases, with 15 bases between. Germline V gene sequence: CDR1 ENHRY, CDR2 SYGVKD. In nucleotides, the CDR3 is TGTGCCATTTCTCCGCGGACTGACTCCTACGAGCAGTACTTC. This sequence encodes CAISPRTDSYEQYF.

The V gene is TRBV7-3, the J gene TRBJ2-3; D gene unclear. The germline V and J ends were trimmed by 3 bases and 2 bases, with 9 bases remaining between them. CDR1 and CDR2 from the germline V gene are SGHTA and FQGTGA. The CDR3 has 14 residues. CDR3 sequence: CASSFRADTDTQYF. DNA of the CDR3: TGTGCCAGCAGCTTCCGGGCGGACACAGATACGCAGTATTTT.

The rearrangement joins TRBV7-9 to TRBJ2-3; TRBD1 agrees at 7 bases. The CDR3 totals 14 residues. The V segment lost 5 bases and the J segment 2 bases; nucleotides outside the gene matches: 4. Germline V CDR1 and CDR2: SEHNR, FQNEAQ (reference sequence). As DNA, the CDR3 is TGTGCCAGCAGCCAGGGGGTGGCCACAGATACGCAGTATTTT. As protein: CASSQGVATDTQYF.

The rearrangement uses TRBV9 and TRBJ2-1; the D gene could be TRBD1 or TRBD2 (5 bases each). The CDR3 is 15 residues long. Per the germline V gene, CDR1 is SGDLS and CDR2 is YYNGEE. V was clipped by 4 bases and J by 9 bases, with 20 bases between them. As DNA, the CDR3 is TGTGCCAGCAGCCCTACTGGGGCTAGCTACGGTGAGCAGTTCTTC. It codes for CASSPTGASYGEQFF.

This clone appeared a few times. The chain has TRBV29-1 and TRBJ2-1; a possible D gene is TRBD2 (5 bases). The CDR3 covers 14 residues. The V gene's germline CDR1 is SQVTM and CDR2 ANQGSEA. The V and J ends lost 2 bases and 3 bases respectively, with 11 bases between them. CDR3 coding DNA: TGCAGCGTTGAAACGGGGTATAACTACAATGAGCAGTTCTTC. Translated, it gives CSVETGYNYNEQFF.

CDR3 nucleotide sequence: TGTGCCAGCAGCGAGGGACCGCAATCCTACAATGAGCAGTTCTTC. The encoded protein is CASSEGPQSYNEQFF. The chain employs TRBV9 and TRBJ2-1; D may correspond to TRBD1 or TRBD2 (5 bases each). Per the germline V gene, CDR1 is SGDLS and CDR2 is YYNGEE. The CDR3 covers 15 residues. Trimming shortened V by 3 bases and J by 1 base, and 11 bases separated the two germline ends.

The chain uses TRBV2 and TRBJ2-5, with D unclear. This CDR3 has 12 residues. Per germline, CDR1 SNHLY and CDR2 FYNNEI. Between the trimmed V and J ends, which lost 4 bases and 5 bases, there was a span of 8 bases. CDR3 amino acids: CASSVQRETQYF. CDR3 bases: TGTGCCAGCAGTGTCCAGAGGGAGACCCAGTACTTC.

V usage is TRBV19 and J usage is TRBJ1-5, with 7 bases aligning to TRBD1. The CDR3 is 14 residues long. Germline V gene data show CDR1 as LNHDA and CDR2 as SQIVND (reference sequence). J lost 3 bases, V lost 5 bases, and 4 bases had no gene match. CDR3: CASSVTGVNQPQHF. The CDR3 DNA reads as TGTGCCAGTAGTGTCACAGGGGTCAATCAGCCCCAGCATTTT.

This clone has more than one count but fewer than ten. At the DNA level, this CDR3 is encoded by other sequences in the same sample as well. The chain carries TRBV5-1 and TRBJ1-2; the D gene is possibly TRBD1 (5 bases). This CDR3 region has 14 residues. The germline V and J ends were trimmed by 0 bases and 4 bases, with 10 bases remaining between them. From germline, CDR1 is SGHRS and CDR2 YFSETQ. CDR3 sequence: CASSLEGTAYGYTF. The CDR3 DNA follows: TGCGCCAGCAGCTTGGAAGGGACTGCCTATGGCTACACCTTC.

This chain links TRBV18 with TRBJ1-5; tentatively, D is TRBD1 (5 bases). CDR3 length: 16 amino acids. Germline V CDR1 and CDR2: KGHSH, LQKENI. Trimming left V 0 bases short and J 2 bases short, with 11 bases between. The CDR3 coding sequence is TGTGCCAGCTCACCACCATCAGGGCGGGGCAATCAGCCCCAGCATTTT. It encodes CASSPPSGRGNQPQHF.

This clone has only a few counts. The chain is built from TRBV19 and TRBJ2-1; D may be TRBD2 (6 bases). The CDR3 sequence is 15 residues long. Deletions cut 1 base from V and 3 bases from J, with 10 bases between. Germline V gene lookup returns CDR1 LNHDA and CDR2 SQIVND (reference sequence). The CDR3 reads CASSIADYLYNEQFF. For the CDR3, the DNA is TGTGCCAGTAGTATAGCGGACTACCTCTACAATGAGCAGTTCTTC.

The chain recombines TRBV28 with TRBJ1-3, with 7 bases aligning to TRBD1. The germline CDR1 and CDR2 sequences are MDHEN and SYDVKM. Trimming took 6 bases from V and 2 from J; bases not matched to a gene: 1. The CDR3 is 13 residues long. CDR3 loop: CASRGTAGNTIYF. CDR3 nucleotides: TGTGCCAGCAGGGGGACAGCTGGAAACACCATATATTTT.

This chain joins TRBV6-5 and TRBJ2-2, with TRBD1 as a possible D gene (5 bases). Looked up from germline, CDR1 is MNHEY and CDR2 is SVGAGI. The V end lost 8 bases, the J end lost 2 bases, and 12 bases lay between the germline ends. The CDR3 length is 14 residues. The CDR3 sequence: CASLRTLNTGELFF. CDR3 nucleotide sequence: TGTGCCAGCTTACGGACATTAAACACCGGGGAGCTGTTTTTT.

J is TRBJ1-1 and V is TRBV7-6; D gene ambiguous. V was trimmed by 2 bases and J by 1 base, leaving 11 bases between them. This CDR3 is 15 amino acids long. Germline V CDR1 and CDR2: SGHVS, FNYEAQ. DNA for the CDR3: TGTGCCAGCAGCTTAATCGGCAGTAAGAACACTGAAGCTTTCTTT. It codes for CASSLIGSKNTEAFF.

This clone was detected once. The V and J genes are TRBV10-3 and TRBJ2-7; TRBD1 might be the D (5 bases). CDR1 ENHRY and CDR2 SYGVKD come from the germline V gene. Trimming removed 4 bases from V and 5 bases from J, with 9 bases in between. The CDR3 consists of 12 residues. DNA for the CDR3: TGTGCCATCAGTGCACAGGACCACGAGCAGTACTTC. It codes for CAISAQDHEQYF.

The V and J genes are TRBV4-1 and TRBJ2-6; TRBD1 agrees at 9 bases. J gave up 1 base and V 3 bases, and 7 bases lay outside the gene matches. CDR1 is MGHRA and CDR2 is YSYEKL in the germline V gene. The CDR3 is 18 residues long. In DNA form, the CDR3 reads TGCGCCAGCAGCCACCCCCCGGGGACAGGGTCTGGGGCCAACGTCCTGACTTTC. It encodes CASSHPPGTGSGANVLTF.

CDR3 in DNA: TGCAGCGTTGTCGGACGGGCTGAAAAACTGTTTTTT. It is translated as CSVVGRAEKLFF. The chain employs TRBV29-1 and TRBJ1-4; D is ambiguous. The V gene lost 4 bases and the J gene lost 7 bases, with 10 bases spanning the gap. From germline, CDR1 is SQVTM and CDR2 ANQGSEA. The CDR3 is made up of 12 amino acids.

This clone was detected once. This chain links TRBV6-6 with TRBJ2-3, with 9 nucleotides matching TRBD1. The CDR3 is 14 amino acids. Germline V gene sequence: CDR1 MNHNY, CDR2 SVGAGI (reference sequence). Germline trimming cut 5 bases from V and 6 bases from J; bases unmatched to any gene: 6. CDR3: CASSTGTGKDTQYF. In DNA, the CDR3 is TGTGCCAGCAGTACCGGGACAGGGAAGGATACGCAGTATTTT.

The chain has TRBV12-2 and TRBJ1-4. TRBV12-2 is described as a pseudogene. This CDR3 comprises 16 residues. CDR3 bases: TGTGCAAGTCGCTCTCAGCTCCAGGCGGCCGGAGAAAAACTGTTTTTT. It specifies CASRSQLQAAGEKLFF.

The rearrangement links TRBV7-3 to TRBJ2-3; D not certain. Germline CDR1 is SGHTA and CDR2 is FQGTGA. V was pared by 2 bases and J by 4 bases, with 4 bases between. This CDR3 is 12 amino acids long. Written as DNA, the CDR3 is TGTGCCAGCAGCTTATATTCAGATACGCAGTATTTT. This encodes CASSLYSDTQYF.